Below are 5 T cell receptor beta chains sequenced from a single sample in a study of T cell responses to AZD1222 COVID-19 vaccine. Assay: immunoSEQ multiplex PCR; the TCRdb copy retains only in-frame clones and omits some. This table holds roughly 50,000 clones, about 89% found once. The source material was peripheral blood, sampled on day 0 of AZD1222 vaccination. The receptors stem from an adult in good health.

This chain connects TRBV28 to TRBJ1-2; D unclear. The germline V gene has CDR1 MDHEN and CDR2 SYDVKM. The CDR3 covers 12 residues. V was pared by 3 bases and J by 4 bases, with 6 bases between. CDR3 residues: CASSFSFYGYTF. CDR3 sequence (DNA): TGTGCCAGCAGTTTCAGTTTCTATGGCTACACCTTC.

The table lists this clone with a count of one. The chain couples TRBV5-4 to TRBJ1-1; TRBD1 aligns across 7 bases. The CDR3 is 14 residues long. CDR1 is SGHNT and CDR2 is YYREEE in the germline V gene (reference sequence). Trimming took 3 bases from V and 1 from J; bases not matched to a gene: 3. In DNA, the CDR3 is TGTGCCAGCAGCTATGGGACAGCGAACACTGAAGCTTTCTTT. This codes for CASSYGTANTEAFF.

J is TRBJ2-7 and V is TRBV28, with TRBD2 matching over 11 bases. Germline V gene sequence: CDR1 MDHEN, CDR2 SYDVKM. V lost 6 bases to trimming and J lost 3 bases; unmatched junction nucleotides: 7. The CDR3 covers 15 residues. The CDR3 is CASRITSGRNYEQYF. In DNA, the CDR3 is TGTGCCAGCAGAATTACTAGCGGGAGAAACTACGAGCAGTACTTC.

V and J are TRBV29-1 and TRBJ2-1, with 7 nucleotides matching TRBD2. V lost 4 bases to trimming and J lost 1 base; unmatched junction nucleotides: 1. Per germline, CDR1 SQVTM and CDR2 ANQGSEA. This CDR3 is 13 amino acids long. Here the CDR3 DNA reads TGCAGCGTTGGGACTAGTTCCTACAATGAGCAGTTCTTC. This gives the protein CSVGTSSYNEQFF.

This chain links TRBV6-1 with TRBJ1-1; 7 bases align to TRBD1. The V segment lost 1 base and the J segment 5 bases; nucleotides outside the gene matches: 4. Germline CDR1 is MNHNS and CDR2 is SASEGT. The CDR3 sequence is 14 residues long. The CDR3 DNA reads TGTGCCAGCAGTGAAGGACAGGGTGTTACTGAAGCTTTCTTT. It codes for CASSEGQGVTEAFF.